This is a list of T cell receptor beta chains from one sample in a study of blood T cell repertoires in COVID-19. Libraries were prepared by immunoSEQ multiplex PCR; TCRdb keeps only in-frame clonotypes and omits some of them. The table lists over 90,000 clones, 75% to 90% of them singletons. The sequenced sample was peripheral blood. The origin of the receptors is a human donor in a cohort sampled during active COVID-19. CDR3s include the opening cysteine and the closing phenylalanine or tryptophan. A D gene is named only where the DNA matches it firmly. Expanded clones are given a class, and other clones once, few, many or no size at all.

size	D	V	J	DNA	CDR3
-	-	TRBV6-5	TRBJ1-5	TGTGCCAGCAGTACCGCAGGGTCCAGCAATCAGCCCCAGCATTTT	CASSTAGSSNQPQHF
-	-	TRBV28	TRBJ1-5	TGTGCCAGCAGCTGGGTGGGGCAGCTTAGCAATCAGCCCCAGCATTTT	CASSWVGQLSNQPQHF
-	-	TRBV5-1	TRBJ2-3	TGCGCCAGCAGCGTTACGGCGGGTTCCTCCACAGATACGCAGTATTTT	CASSVTAGSSTDTQYF
-	-	TRBV19	TRBJ1-5	TGTGCCAGTAGTACGGGGGGCAATCAGCCCCAGCATTTT	CASSTGGNQPQHF
-	TRBD2	TRBV5-1	TRBJ2-7	TGCGCCAGCAGCTGGGGACTAGCGGGGGAGGCATCCTACGAGCAGTACTTC	CASSWGLAGEASYEQYF
-	-	TRBV6-5	TRBJ1-3	TGTGCCAGCAGTCCTGACAGGACTGGAAACACCATATATTTT	CASSPDRTGNTIYF
-	-	TRBV7-9	TRBJ2-3	TGTGCCAGCAGCTTAAGCAGCACAGATACGCAGTATTTT	CASSLSSTDTQYF
-	-	TRBV2	TRBJ1-5	TGTGCCAGCAGTGAAGGGGGGCCGTACCTTAATCAGCCCCAGCATTTT	CASSEGGPYLNQPQHF
-	-	TRBV27	TRBJ1-5	TGTGCCAGCACTAAACCCGGGCCCCAGCATTTT	CASTKPGPQHF
-	TRBD1	TRBV6-6	TRBJ1-2	TGTGCCAGCGGGGACAGCAACTATGGCTACACCTTC	CASGDSNYGYTF
-	-	TRBV6-2/TRBV6-3	TRBJ1-2	TGTGCCAGCAGTTACGAGGGCCCGGCGAGGGGCTACACCTTC	CASSYEGPARGYTF
-	TRBD2	TRBV3-1/TRBV3-2	TRBJ2-5	TGTGCCAGCAGCGCCCGGACTAGCGGGGGGGCCGGGACCCAGTACTTC	CASSARTSGGAGTQYF
-	-	TRBV7-9	TRBJ1-2	TGTGCCAGCAGCTTAATCGGGACTAACTATGGCTACACCTTC	CASSLIGTNYGYTF
-	TRBD2	TRBV18	TRBJ2-3	TGTGCCAGCTCACCACCGGGCGGGGGGAGCACAGATACGCAGTATTTT	CASSPPGGGSTDTQYF
-	TRBD2	TRBV5-4	TRBJ2-1	TGTGCCAGCAGCGCCTTCGCCGGCGGGGGGGACAATGAGCAGTTCTTC	CASSAFAGGGDNEQFF
-	-	TRBV6-2/TRBV6-3	TRBJ2-3	TGTGCCAGCAGTTACTCGAAGGCCGGTAGGGGTGGAACAGATACGCAGTATTTT	CASSYSKAGRGGTDTQYF
once	-	TRBV14	TRBJ2-1	TGTGCCAGCAGCCTTTCCAGGGGCCTTTCCTACAATGAGCAGTTCTTC	CASSLSRGLSYNEQFF
few	TRBD1	TRBV18	TRBJ1-6	TGTGCCAGCTCACCACCGCTACAGGGGGCGGAAATATCCCTCCACTTT	CASSPPLQGAEISLHF
-	TRBD1	TRBV5-1	TRBJ2-7	TGCGCCAGCAGCCGGGACAGAAACTACGAGCAGTACTTC	CASSRDRNYEQYF
-	-	TRBV10-3	TRBJ1-1	TGTGCCATCAGCGGGGGGGCAACTGAAGCTTTCTTT	CAISGGATEAFF
-	TRBD1	TRBV12-3/TRBV12-4	TRBJ1-2	TGTGCCAGCAGCGACAGGGGACGGAATGGCTACACCTTC	CASSDRGRNGYTF
few	-	TRBV5-1	TRBJ1-1	TGCGCCAGCAGCCCACTCGGCGGTACGTACACTGAAGCTTTCTTT	CASSPLGGTYTEAFF
-	-	TRBV7-2	TRBJ1-1	TGTGCCAGCAGCTTAGGACTGATGAACACTGAAGCTTTCTTT	CASSLGLMNTEAFF
-	TRBD2	TRBV25-1	TRBJ2-1	TGTGCCAGCAGTGGCCCCGGGACTAGTTACAATGAGCAGTTCTTC	CASSGPGTSYNEQFF